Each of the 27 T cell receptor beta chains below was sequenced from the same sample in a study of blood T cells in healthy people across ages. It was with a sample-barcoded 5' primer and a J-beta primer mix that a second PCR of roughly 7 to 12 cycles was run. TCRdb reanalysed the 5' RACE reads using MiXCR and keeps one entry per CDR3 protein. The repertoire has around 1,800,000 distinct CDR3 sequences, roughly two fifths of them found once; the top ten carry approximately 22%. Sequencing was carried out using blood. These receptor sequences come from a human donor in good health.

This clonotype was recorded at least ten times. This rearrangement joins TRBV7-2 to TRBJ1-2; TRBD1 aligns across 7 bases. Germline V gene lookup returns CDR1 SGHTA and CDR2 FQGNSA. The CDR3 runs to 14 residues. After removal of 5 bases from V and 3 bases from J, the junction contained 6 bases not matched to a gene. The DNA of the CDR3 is TGTGCCAGCAGCCCCCAGGGGGGATACTATGGCTACACCTTC. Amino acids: CASSPQGGYYGYTF.

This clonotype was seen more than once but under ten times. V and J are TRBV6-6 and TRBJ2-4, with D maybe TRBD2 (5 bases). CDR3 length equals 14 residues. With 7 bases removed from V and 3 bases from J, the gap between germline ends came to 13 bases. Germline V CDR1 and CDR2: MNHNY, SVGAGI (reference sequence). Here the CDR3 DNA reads TGTGCCAGCACCCCCGCGGGTTTCAAAAACATTCAGTACTTC. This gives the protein CASTPAGFKNIQYF.

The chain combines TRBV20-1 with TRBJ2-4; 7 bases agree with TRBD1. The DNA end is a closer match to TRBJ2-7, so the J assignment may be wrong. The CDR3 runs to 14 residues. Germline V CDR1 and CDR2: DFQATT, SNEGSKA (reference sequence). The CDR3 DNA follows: TGCAGTGCTAGCAAAGGGGGCGAAGGCAACGAGCAGTACTTC. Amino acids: CSASKGGEGNEQYF.

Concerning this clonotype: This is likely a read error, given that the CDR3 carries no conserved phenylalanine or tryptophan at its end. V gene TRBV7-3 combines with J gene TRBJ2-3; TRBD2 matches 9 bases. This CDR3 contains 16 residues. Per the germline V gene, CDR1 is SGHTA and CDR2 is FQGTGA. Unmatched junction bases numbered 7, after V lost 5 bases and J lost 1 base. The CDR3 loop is CASSRTSEYGTDTQYL. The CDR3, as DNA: TGTGCCAGCAGCCGGACTAGCGAGTATGGCACAGATACGCAGTATCTT.

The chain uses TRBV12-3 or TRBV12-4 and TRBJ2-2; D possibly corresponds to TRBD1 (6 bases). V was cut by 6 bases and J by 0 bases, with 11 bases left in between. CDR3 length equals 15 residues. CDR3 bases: TGTGCCAGCAGGAGGGGGTTCGCGAACACCGGGGAGCTGTTTTTT. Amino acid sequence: CASRRGFANTGELFF.

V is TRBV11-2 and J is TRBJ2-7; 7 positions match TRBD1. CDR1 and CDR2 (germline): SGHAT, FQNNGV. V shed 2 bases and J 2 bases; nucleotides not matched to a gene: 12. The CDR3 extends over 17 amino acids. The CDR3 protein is CASSLLPGTEITYEQYF. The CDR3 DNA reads TGTGCCAGCAGCTTACTTCCCGGGACAGAAATCACCTACGAGCAGTACTTC. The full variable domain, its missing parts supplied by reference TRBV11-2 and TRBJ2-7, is EAGVAQSPRYKIIEKRQSVAFWCNPISGHATLYWYQQILGQGPKLLIQFQNNGVVDDSQLPKDRFSAERLKGVDSTLKIQPAKLEDSAVYLCASSLLPGTEITYEQYFGPGTRLTVT.

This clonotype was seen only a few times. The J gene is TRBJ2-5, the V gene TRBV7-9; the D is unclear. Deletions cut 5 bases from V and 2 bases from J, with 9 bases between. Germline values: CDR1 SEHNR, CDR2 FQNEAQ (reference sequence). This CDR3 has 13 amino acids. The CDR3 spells CASSTSIQETQYF. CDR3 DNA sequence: TGTGCCAGCAGCACCTCAATTCAAGAGACCCAGTACTTC.

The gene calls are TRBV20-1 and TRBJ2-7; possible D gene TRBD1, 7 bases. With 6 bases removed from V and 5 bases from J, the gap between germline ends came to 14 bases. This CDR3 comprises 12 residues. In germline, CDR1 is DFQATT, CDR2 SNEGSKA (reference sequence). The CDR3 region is CSANRGLDEQYF. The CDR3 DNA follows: TGCAGTGCAAACAGGGGACTGGACGAGCAGTACTTC.

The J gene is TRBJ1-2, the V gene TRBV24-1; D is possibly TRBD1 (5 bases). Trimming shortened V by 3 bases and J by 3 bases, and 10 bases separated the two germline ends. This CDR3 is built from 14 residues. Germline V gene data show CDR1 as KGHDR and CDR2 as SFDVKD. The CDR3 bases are TGTGCCACCAGTGATGACCAGGGTTACTATGGCTACACCTTC. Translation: CATSDDQGYYGYTF.

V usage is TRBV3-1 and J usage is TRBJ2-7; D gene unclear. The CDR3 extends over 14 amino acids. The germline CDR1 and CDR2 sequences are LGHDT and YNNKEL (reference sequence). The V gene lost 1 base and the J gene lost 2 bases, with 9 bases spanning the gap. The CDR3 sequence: CASSQVPETYEQYF. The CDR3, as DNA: TGTGCCAGCAGCCAAGTCCCAGAGACCTACGAGCAGTACTTC.

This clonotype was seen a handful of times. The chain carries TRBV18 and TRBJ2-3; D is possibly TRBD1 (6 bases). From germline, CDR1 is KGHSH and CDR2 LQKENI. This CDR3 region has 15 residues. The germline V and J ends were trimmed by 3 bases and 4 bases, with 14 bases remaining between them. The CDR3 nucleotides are TGTGCCAGCTCACCCCCATCACAGGGTTCAGATACGCAGTATTTT. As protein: CASSPPSQGSDTQYF. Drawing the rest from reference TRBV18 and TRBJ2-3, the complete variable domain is NAGVMQNPRHLVRRRGQEARLRCSPMKGHSHVYWYRQLPEEGLKFMVYLQKENIIDESGMPKERFSAEFPKEGPSILRIQQVVRGDSAAYFCASSPPSQGSDTQYFGPGTRLTVL.

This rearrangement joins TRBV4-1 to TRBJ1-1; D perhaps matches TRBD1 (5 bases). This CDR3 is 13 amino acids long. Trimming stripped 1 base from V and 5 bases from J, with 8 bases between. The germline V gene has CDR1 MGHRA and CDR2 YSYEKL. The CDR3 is CASSQVQVTEAFF. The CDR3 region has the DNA TGCGCCAGCAGCCAAGTACAGGTGACTGAAGCTTTCTTT.

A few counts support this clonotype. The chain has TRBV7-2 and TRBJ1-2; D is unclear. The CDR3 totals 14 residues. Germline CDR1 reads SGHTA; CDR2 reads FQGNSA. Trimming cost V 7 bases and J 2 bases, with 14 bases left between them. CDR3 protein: CASTSPGLNYGYTF. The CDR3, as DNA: TGTGCCAGCACCTCCCCCGGACTGAACTATGGCTACACCTTC.

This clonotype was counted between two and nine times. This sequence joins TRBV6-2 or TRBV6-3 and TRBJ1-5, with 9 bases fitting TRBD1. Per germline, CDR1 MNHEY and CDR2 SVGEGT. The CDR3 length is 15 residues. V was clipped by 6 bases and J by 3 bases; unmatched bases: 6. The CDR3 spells CASRDTGGDNQPQHF. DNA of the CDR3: TGTGCCAGCAGGGATACAGGGGGCGACAATCAGCCCCAGCATTTT.

CDR3 protein: CASMANYGYTF. Written as DNA, the CDR3 is TGTGCCAGCATGGCAAACTATGGCTACACCTTC. The rearrangement links TRBV7-2 to TRBJ1-2, with unresolved D. With 7 bases removed from V and 2 bases from J, the gap between germline ends came to 5 bases. Per germline, CDR1 SGHTA and CDR2 FQGNSA. CDR3 size: 11 residues.

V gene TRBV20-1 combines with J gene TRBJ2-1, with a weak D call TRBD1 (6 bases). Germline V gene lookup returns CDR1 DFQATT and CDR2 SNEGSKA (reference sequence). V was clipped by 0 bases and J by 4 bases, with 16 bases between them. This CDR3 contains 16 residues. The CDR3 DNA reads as TGCAGTGCTAGAGAAAGAGGGGGACACCTTTACAATGAGCAGTTCTTC. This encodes CSARERGGHLYNEQFF.

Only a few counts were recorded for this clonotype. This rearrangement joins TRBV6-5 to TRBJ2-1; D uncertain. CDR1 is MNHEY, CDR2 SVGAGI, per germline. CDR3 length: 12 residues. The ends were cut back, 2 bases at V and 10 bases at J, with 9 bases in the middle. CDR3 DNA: TGTGCCAGCAGTTACGACGGTTCGGAGCAGTTCTTC. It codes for CASSYDGSEQFF.

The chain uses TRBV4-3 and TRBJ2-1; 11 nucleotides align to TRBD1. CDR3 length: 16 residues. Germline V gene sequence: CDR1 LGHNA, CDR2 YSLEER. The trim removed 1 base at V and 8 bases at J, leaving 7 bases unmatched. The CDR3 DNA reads TGCGCCAGCAGCCAAGGAACCAGGACAGGGGGCGATGAGCAGTTCTTC. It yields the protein CASSQGTRTGGDEQFF.

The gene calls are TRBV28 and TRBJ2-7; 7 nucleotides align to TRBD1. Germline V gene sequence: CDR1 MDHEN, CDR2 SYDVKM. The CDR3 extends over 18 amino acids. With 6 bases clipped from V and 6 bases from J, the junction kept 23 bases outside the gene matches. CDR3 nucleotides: TGTGCCAGCAGCCCTAAAAAACCGTGGACAGGTATATTGGTCGAGCAGTACTTC. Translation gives CASSPKKPWTGILVEQYF.

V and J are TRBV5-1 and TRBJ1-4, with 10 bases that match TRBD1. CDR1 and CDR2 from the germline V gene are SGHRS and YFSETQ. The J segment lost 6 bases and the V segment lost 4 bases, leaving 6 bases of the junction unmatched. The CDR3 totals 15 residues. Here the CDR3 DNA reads TGCGCCAGCAGCGGAACGGGACAGGGGTATGAAAAACTGTTTTTT. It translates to CASSGTGQGYEKLFF.

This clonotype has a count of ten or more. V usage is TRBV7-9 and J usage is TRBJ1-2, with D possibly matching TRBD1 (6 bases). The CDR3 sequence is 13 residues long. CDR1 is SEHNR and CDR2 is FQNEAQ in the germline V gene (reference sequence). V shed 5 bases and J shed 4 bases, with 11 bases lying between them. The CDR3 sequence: CASSTGQIYGYTF. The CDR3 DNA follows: TGTGCCAGCAGCACCGGACAGATCTATGGCTACACCTTC.

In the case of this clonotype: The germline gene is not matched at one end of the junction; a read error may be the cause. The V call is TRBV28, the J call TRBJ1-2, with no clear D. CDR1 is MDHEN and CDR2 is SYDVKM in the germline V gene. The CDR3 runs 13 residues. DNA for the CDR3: TGCGCCAGCAGTATAACGGACGACTATGGCTACACCTTC. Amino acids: CASSITDDYGYTF.

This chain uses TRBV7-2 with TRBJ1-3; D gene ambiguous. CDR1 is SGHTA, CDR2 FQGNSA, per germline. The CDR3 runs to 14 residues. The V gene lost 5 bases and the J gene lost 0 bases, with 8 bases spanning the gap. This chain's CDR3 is CASSIDNSGNTIYF. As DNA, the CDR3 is TGTGCCAGCAGCATTGACAACTCTGGAAACACCATATATTTT.

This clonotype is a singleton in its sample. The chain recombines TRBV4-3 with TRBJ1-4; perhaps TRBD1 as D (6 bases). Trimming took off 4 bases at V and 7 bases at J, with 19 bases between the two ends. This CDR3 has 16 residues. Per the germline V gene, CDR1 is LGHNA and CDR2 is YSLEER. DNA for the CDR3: TGCGCCAGCAGCCGCTCGGGGGGGGGCGCGGCTGAAAAACTGTTTTTT. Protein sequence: CASSRSGGGAAEKLFF.

CDR3 coding DNA: TGTGCCACCAGCAGAGATACAGGAGGCACAGATACGCAGTATTTT. Amino acids: CATSRDTGGTDTQYF. The chain uses TRBV15 and TRBJ2-3; a possible D gene is TRBD1 (5 bases). The V and J ends lost 0 bases and 1 base respectively, with 8 bases between them. This CDR3 comprises 15 residues. Germline V CDR1 and CDR2: LNHNV, YYDKDF (reference sequence).

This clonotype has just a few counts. CDR3 coding DNA: TGTGCCAGCAGCTTAGGTACCGGGGCAGGGGATAGCGAGCAGTACTTC. Translated: CASSLGTGAGDSEQYF. The chain carries TRBV7-2 and TRBJ2-7; possible D gene TRBD1, 6 bases. Deletions cut 1 base from V and 6 bases from J, with 19 bases between. This CDR3 contains 16 residues. Germline V gene data show CDR1 as SGHTA and CDR2 as FQGNSA.

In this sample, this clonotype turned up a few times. The CDR3 reads CSARDHGVANYGYTF. CDR3 bases: TGCAGTGCTAGAGATCACGGGGTAGCTAACTATGGCTACACCTTC. The chain recombines TRBV20-1 with TRBJ1-2, with D unclear. V dropped 0 bases and J dropped 0 bases, with 11 bases sitting between them. Germline CDR1 reads DFQATT; CDR2 reads SNEGSKA (reference sequence). The CDR3 runs 15 residues.